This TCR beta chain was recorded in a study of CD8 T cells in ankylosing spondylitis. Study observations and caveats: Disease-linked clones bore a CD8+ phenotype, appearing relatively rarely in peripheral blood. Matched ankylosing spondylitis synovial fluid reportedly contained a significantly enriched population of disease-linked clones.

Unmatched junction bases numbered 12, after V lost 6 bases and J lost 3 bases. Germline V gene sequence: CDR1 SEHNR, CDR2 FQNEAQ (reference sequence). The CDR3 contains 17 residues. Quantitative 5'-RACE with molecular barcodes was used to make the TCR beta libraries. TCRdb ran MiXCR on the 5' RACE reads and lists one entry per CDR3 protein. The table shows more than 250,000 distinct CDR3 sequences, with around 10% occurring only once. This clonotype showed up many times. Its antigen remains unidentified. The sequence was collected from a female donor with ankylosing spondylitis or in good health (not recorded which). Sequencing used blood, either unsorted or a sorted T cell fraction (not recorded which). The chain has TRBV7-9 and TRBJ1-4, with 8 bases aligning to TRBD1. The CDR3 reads CASSPTGALYSNEKLFF. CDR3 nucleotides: TGTGCCAGCAGTCCGACAGGGGCCCTCTATTCTAATGAAAAACTGTTTTTT. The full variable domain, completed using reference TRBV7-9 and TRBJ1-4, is DTGVSQNPRHKITKRGQNVTFRCDPISEHNRLYWYRQTLGQGPEFLTYFQNEAQLEKSRLLSDRFSAERPKGSFSTLEIQRTEQGDSAMYLCASSPTGALYSNEKLFFGSGTQLSVL.